This is a list of T cell receptor beta chains from one sample in a study of blood T cell repertoires in COVID-19. The assay was immunoSEQ multiplex PCR, and TCRdb's table has in-frame clones only and misses some. The sample lists 250,000 to 350,000 clones; 80% to 90% were seen once. Source material: peripheral blood. These receptors were taken from a woman in her forties or fifties who had recovered from COVID-19. CDR3s include the opening cysteine and the closing phenylalanine or tryptophan. A D gene is named only where the DNA matches it firmly. Not every row has a clone size; where given, it reads once, few, many or a size class.

V,size,D,J,CDR3,DNA
TRBV7-2,-,-,TRBJ2-1,CASSLAPSVGEQFF,TGTGCCAGCAGCTTAGCGCCTAGCGTCGGTGAGCAGTTCTTC
TRBV7-9,-,TRBD1,TRBJ1-1,CASSLQGGPTEAFF,TGTGCCAGCAGCTTACAGGGGGGCCCGACTGAAGCTTTCTTT
TRBV15,-,-,TRBJ2-1,CATGSYNEQFF,TGTGCCACCGGGAGCTACAATGAGCAGTTCTTC
TRBV10-3,-,-,TRBJ2-3,CAISDGTADTQYF,TGTGCCATCAGTGATGGGACTGCAGATACGCAGTATTTT
TRBV2,-,-,TRBJ2-7,CASRLQGTYEQYF,TGTGCCAGCCGGTTACAGGGCACCTACGAGCAGTACTTC
TRBV28,-,-,TRBJ2-7,CASSYLGVYEQYF,TGTGCCAGCAGTTACCTAGGGGTTTACGAGCAGTACTTC
TRBV7-2,-,TRBD2,TRBJ2-1,CASSPKWREKGNEQFF,TGTGCCAGCAGCCCCAAGTGGCGGGAGAAGGGAAATGAGCAGTTCTTC
TRBV7-2,-,-,TRBJ2-7,CASSLAHGDFYEQYF,TGTGCCAGCAGCTTAGCGCACGGAGACTTCTACGAGCAGTACTTC
TRBV7-2,-,-,TRBJ2-7,CASSPETLTTSYEQYF,TGTGCCAGCAGCCCCGAGACTCTCACTACATCCTACGAGCAGTACTTC
TRBV6-1,-,-,TRBJ2-5,CASSEARGDRDGETQYF,TGTGCCAGCAGTGAAGCGCGGGGGGACAGGGACGGAGAGACCCAGTACTTC
TRBV11-2,-,TRBD2,TRBJ2-3,CASSLTSGGGTQYF,TGTGCCAGCAGCTTAACTAGCGGGGGGGGTACGCAGTATTTT
TRBV28,-,TRBD2,TRBJ2-1,CASGGGTLHEQFF,TGTGCCAGCGGCGGGGGGACCCTCCATGAGCAGTTCTTC
TRBV7-2,-,TRBD1,TRBJ1-2,CASSLGPQGDFGYTF,TGTGCCAGCAGCTTGGGACCACAGGGGGATTTTGGCTACACCTTC
TRBV15,-,-,TRBJ2-7,CATSRDPSYEQYF,TGTGCCACCAGCAGAGATCCCAGCTACGAGCAGTACTTC
TRBV29-1,-,-,TRBJ1-2,CSVEGVTGSGYTF,TGCAGCGTTGAGGGAGTGACAGGAAGTGGCTACACCTTC
TRBV3-1/TRBV3-2,-,-,TRBJ2-2,CASSLQQGGFGELFF,TGTGCCAGCAGCCTTCAGCAGGGGGGCTTCGGGGAGCTGTTTTTT
TRBV30,-,TRBD1,TRBJ1-6,CAWAGQGTDSPLHF,TGTGCCTGGGCAGGACAGGGGACGGATTCACCCCTCCACTTT
TRBV3-1/TRBV3-2,-,-,TRBJ1-2,CASSHLPAGPNYGYTF,TGTGCCAGCAGCCATCTACCAGCAGGGCCCAACTATGGCTACACCTTC
TRBV28,-,-,TRBJ1-1,CASSSNGGGAYTEAFF,TGTGCCAGCAGTTCCAACGGAGGGGGGGCGTACACTGAAGCTTTCTTT
TRBV7-2,once,TRBD1,TRBJ2-7,CASSAAGQGYEQYF,TGTGCCAGCAGCGCGGCGGGACAGGGGTACGAGCAGTACTTC
TRBV3-1/TRBV3-2,once,TRBD1,TRBJ1-4,CASSQEGQGFEKLFF,TGTGCCAGCAGCCAAGAGGGACAGGGTTTTGAAAAACTGTTTTTT
TRBV28,-,TRBD1,TRBJ1-1,CASSWTGGLNTEAFF,TGTGCCAGCAGTTGGACAGGGGGTCTGAACACTGAAGCTTTCTTT
TRBV20-1,-,-,TRBJ2-7,CSARGTSEQYF,TGCAGTGCTAGAGGAACTAGCGAGCAGTACTTC
TRBV12-3/TRBV12-4,-,-,TRBJ2-1,CASSPPTGEQFF,TGTGCCAGCAGTCCTCCTACCGGGGAGCAGTTCTTC
TRBV27,few,TRBD2,TRBJ2-1,CASSFIASGTYNEQFF,TGTGCCAGCAGTTTTATAGCTAGCGGAACTTACAATGAGCAGTTCTTC
TRBV25-1,-,-,TRBJ2-6,CASSDYSGANVLTF,TGTGCCAGCAGTGATTACTCTGGGGCCAACGTCCTGACTTTC
TRBV7-9,few,-,TRBJ1-5,CASSLGAYEPQHF,TGTGCCAGCAGCTTAGGGGCCTACGAGCCCCAGCATTTT
TRBV4-3,-,TRBD2,TRBJ2-3,CASSRASGGAADTQYF,TGCGCCAGCAGCCGAGCTAGCGGGGGGGCCGCAGATACGCAGTATTTT
TRBV7-3,-,TRBD2,TRBJ2-5,CASSLAGGPGETQYF,TGTGCCAGCAGCTTAGCGGGAGGGCCAGGGGAGACCCAGTACTTC
TRBV28,-,-,TRBJ1-2,CASSLGLRYGYTF,TGTGCCAGCAGCCTAGGATTGCGATATGGCTACACCTTC
TRBV29-1,-,TRBD1,TRBJ1-1,CSGGTGAMNTEAFF,TGCAGCGGAGGGACAGGGGCCATGAACACTGAAGCTTTCTTT
TRBV5-1,-,-,TRBJ1-1,CASSLAGYGNTEAFF,TGCGCCAGCAGCTTGGCGGGGTACGGGAACACTGAAGCTTTCTTT
TRBV19,-,TRBD1,TRBJ2-5,CASSSGQGRGIQETQYF,TGTGCCAGTAGTTCGGGACAGGGAAGGGGCATCCAAGAGACCCAGTACTTC
TRBV7-2,-,-,TRBJ2-1,CASSLLFSTLSNNEQFF,TGTGCCAGCAGCTTACTTTTCTCCACGCTGTCTAACAATGAGCAGTTCTTC
TRBV10-3,-,-,TRBJ2-7,CANGDDPRLEQYF,TGTGCCAACGGCGACGACCCTAGACTCGAGCAGTACTTC
TRBV19,-,TRBD2,TRBJ2-7,CASSISLLAGTYEQYF,TGTGCCAGTAGTATATCTTTGCTAGCGGGGACCTACGAGCAGTACTTC
TRBV5-5,once,TRBD1,TRBJ2-3,CASSATGARTDTQYF,TGTGCCAGCAGCGCAACAGGGGCGAGAACAGATACGCAGTATTTT
TRBV5-1,-,-,TRBJ1-1,CASSLGRLNTEAFF,TGCGCCAGCAGCTTGGGCAGACTAAACACTGAAGCTTTCTTT
TRBV7-9,-,-,TRBJ2-4,CASTRTGPKNIQYF,TGTGCCAGCACCAGAACAGGGCCCAAAAACATTCAGTACTTC